The present entry profiles one T cell receptor beta chain with its context. Measured with immunoSEQ multiplex PCR; TCRdb has only the in-frame clones, and not every one. The sample carries more than 35,000 clones, approximately 94% recorded once. These data belong to a study of T cell changes during pregnancy in multiple sclerosis. Germline CDR1 is LNHNV and CDR2 is YYDKDF (reference sequence). CDR3 length equals 17 residues. V dropped 6 bases and J dropped 7; count of bases not matched to a gene: 11. J is TRBJ2-1 and V is TRBV15; 14 nucleotides line up with TRBD2. The clonotype was recovered from a female donor with multiple sclerosis, enrolled in a pregnancy study. The sample was CD4+ T cells from peripheral blood mononuclear cells, taken in the second trimester of pregnancy. In DNA form, the CDR3 reads TGTGCCACCAGATTCCCCCCGGGACTAGCGGGAGAAAATGAGCAGTTCTTC. Its protein product is CATRFPPGLAGENEQFF. Full variable domain (outside the CDR3, taken from reference TRBV15 and TRBJ2-1): DAMVIQNPRYQVTQFGKPVTLSCSQTLNHNVMYWYQQKSSQAPKLLFHYYDKDFNNEADTPDNFQSRRPNTSFCFLDIRSPGLGDTAMYLCATRFPPGLAGENEQFFGPGTRLTVL.